A selection of T cell receptor beta chains follows, all from one sample in a study of T cells in localized non-small cell lung cancer. Sequenced by immunoSEQ multiplex PCR; TCRdb stores in-frame clones only, minus some. The table shows about 82,000 clones, with roughly 80% occurring only once. The sequencing used PBMCs, collected before any cancer treatment. The receptors shown here come from a man aged 35 to 70 with stage II squamous cell lung carcinoma. Both conserved end residues are part of each CDR3. The D gene is left open where the match is weak. Clone size is stated in some rows and not others, as once, few, many or a class when expanded.

cdr3_length j_call clone_size d_call v_call cdr3_nt cdr3_aa
17 TRBJ2-1 NA NA TRBV5-1 TGCGCCAGCAGCTTGGCCGGCCGCCCAGGGATCAATGAGTGGCAGTTCTTC CASSLAGRPGINEWQFF
15 TRBJ2-2 NA TRBD2 TRBV7-3 TGTGCCAGCAGCAGAAGCGGGGCGAACACCGGGGAGCTGTTTTTT CASSRSGANTGELFF
15 TRBJ2-7 once NA TRBV5-1 TGCGCCAGCAGCTTGGGGCCGGGATTGACTTACGAGCAGTACTTC CASSLGPGLTYEQYF
16 TRBJ2-7 NA NA TRBV4-3 TGCGCCAGCAGCCGAGCCGTGGGCGAGGTCTCCTACGAGCAGTACTTC CASSRAVGEVSYEQYF
14 TRBJ2-5 many NA TRBV14 TGTGCCAGCAGCCAAGATGCCAGCCAAGAGACCCAGTACTTC CASSQDASQETQYF
13 TRBJ2-3 NA NA TRBV6-5 TGTGCCAGTGGACTTACGAGCACAGATACGCAGTATTTT CASGLTSTDTQYF
16 TRBJ1-4 NA NA TRBV2 TGTGCCAGCAGTGAAGCGCTTCCGGGGATTAATGAAAAACTGTTTTTT CASSEALPGINEKLFF
13 TRBJ1-5 once NA TRBV6-5 TGTGCCCGCTACCCGAATAGCAATCAGCCCCAGCATTTT CARYPNSNQPQHF
15 TRBJ2-7 NA NA TRBV5-6 TGTGCCAGCAGCTCGATTCCGGGGGTTACCTACGAGCAGTACTTC CASSSIPGVTYEQYF
14 TRBJ2-5 NA TRBD2 TRBV4-2 TGTGCCAGCAGCCAAGCGGCTAGCGGGGCAACCCAGTACTTC CASSQAASGATQYF
12 TRBJ2-5 once NA TRBV18 TGTGCCAGCTCCATATACCAAGAGACCCAGTACTTC CASSIYQETQYF
16 TRBJ2-7 many NA TRBV4-1 TGCGCCAGCAGCCAAGTCCCGACTTGGGGTACCTACGAGCAGTACTTC CASSQVPTWGTYEQYF
15 TRBJ2-5 once NA TRBV19 TGTGCCACCCGGGACCTAGGGGGACCTAAAGAGACCCAGTACTTC CATRDLGGPKETQYF
16 TRBJ2-1 NA TRBD2 TRBV7-2 TGTGCCAGCACCTATGGCGGGGGGGAGCGTTACAATGAGCAGTTCTTC CASTYGGGERYNEQFF
13 TRBJ2-3 NA NA TRBV7-2 TGTGCCAGCAGCTTAATTAGCACAGATACGCAGTATTTT CASSLISTDTQYF
14 TRBJ2-2 NA TRBD1 TRBV6-5 TGTGCCAGCAGGGGGGACAGGCGAACCGGGGAGCTGTTTTTT CASRGDRRTGELFF
13 TRBJ1-1 NA TRBD1 TRBV7-8 TGTGCCAGCAGCGCTGACAGGGCCACTGAAGCTTTCTTT CASSADRATEAFF
14 TRBJ2-5 NA NA TRBV7-2 TGTGCCAGCAGCCTTGACCTAAAGAGTGGGACCCAGTACTTC CASSLDLKSGTQYF
15 TRBJ2-7 NA TRBD1 TRBV5-8 TGTGCCAGCAGCCCGCGGACAGGGTTGATGGACGAGCAGTACTTC CASSPRTGLMDEQYF
14 TRBJ2-7 NA NA TRBV27 TGTGCCAGCAGTTTATCGGCAGGGGCCTACGAGCAGTACTTC CASSLSAGAYEQYF
15 TRBJ2-7 NA NA TRBV6-5 TGTGCCAGCAGTCGGCAGGGGTTGGAATCGGACGAGCAGTACTTC CASSRQGLESDEQYF
15 TRBJ2-3 NA TRBD1 TRBV11-1 TGTGCCAGCAGGGGACAGGGCCACGCGCTAAATACGCAGTATTTT CASRGQGHALNTQYF
14 TRBJ1-2 NA TRBD1 TRBV5-5 TGTGCCAGCAGCTTTCCTACAGGGGTGTATGGCTACACCTTC CASSFPTGVYGYTF
13 TRBJ1-2 NA TRBD1 TRBV10-2 TGCGCCAGCACCGGGACAGGGGACTATGGCTACACCTTC CASTGTGDYGYTF
17 TRBJ2-1 NA TRBD2 TRBV28 TGTGCCAGCAGTCGCCTGGGACTAGCGGGGTCTGGGAATGAGCAGTTCTTC CASSRLGLAGSGNEQFF
14 TRBJ2-1 NA NA TRBV7-3 TGTGCCAGCAGCCTCACGAACCCCTACAATGAGCAGTTCTTC CASSLTNPYNEQFF
15 TRBJ2-6 few NA TRBV4-3 TGCGCCAGCAGCCAAGTCTCCACTGGGGCCAACGTCCTGACTTTC CASSQVSTGANVLTF
17 TRBJ1-1 NA NA TRBV19 TGTGCCAGTAGTATATTGGTAGGGTGGGGAATGAACACTGAAGCTTTCTTT CASSILVGWGMNTEAFF
15 TRBJ1-1 many TRBD1 TRBV5-1 TGCGCCAGCAGCTCGGGACAGGATCTGCGGACTGAAGCTTTCTTT CASSSGQDLRTEAFF